Presented here are 31 T cell receptor beta chains from one specimen sequenced in a study of cytomegalovirus exposure and HLA in healthy donors. Primers for the PCR totalled 60 Vbeta and 13 Jbeta. Repertoires were generated with immunoSEQ multiplex PCR, while TCRdb's copy carries only in-frame clones and drops some. The repertoire holds roughly 71,000 clones, roughly two thirds seen once, with about 3% in the top ten. The material sequenced was PBMCs. These TCRs come from a man aged 30 to 45 in good health and CMV-seronegative.

The V and J genes are TRBV4-1 and TRBJ2-3, with a tentative D call TRBD1 (6 bases). The CDR3 covers 15 residues. Germline V gene data show CDR1 as MGHRA and CDR2 as YSYEKL. V was pared by 6 bases and J by 2 bases, with 15 bases between. CDR3 sequence (DNA): TGCGCCAGCAGACCCGACAGGACTCACACAGATACGCAGTATTTT. Protein sequence: CASRPDRTHTDTQYF.

This clone was seen a handful of times. The V gene is TRBV10-1, the J gene TRBJ2-7; 12 bases agree with TRBD2. Trimming took 2 bases from V and 5 from J; bases not matched to a gene: 4. CDR1 and CDR2 from the germline V gene are WNHNN and SYGVQD (reference sequence). The CDR3 extends over 15 amino acids. The CDR3 DNA follows: TGCGCCAGCAGTGAGACTAGCGGGGGGTCGGACGAGCAGTACTTC. This codes for CASSETSGGSDEQYF.

The gene calls are TRBV7-2 and TRBJ2-3; 9 positions match TRBD2. The CDR3 sequence is 16 residues long. Unmatched junction bases numbered 4, after V lost 1 base and J lost 2 bases. Germline assignment: CDR1 SGHTA and CDR2 FQGNSA. The CDR3 loop reads CASSLERGAFTDTQYF. DNA for the CDR3: TGTGCCAGCAGCTTAGAGCGGGGGGCCTTCACAGATACGCAGTATTTT.

The chain uses TRBV6-4 and TRBJ2-3, with 13 nucleotides matching TRBD2. The germline CDR1 and CDR2 sequences are MRHNA and SNTAGT. The V and J ends lost 2 bases and 4 bases, in that order; junction bases with no gene match: 0. There are 15 residues in the CDR3. The CDR3 sequence: CASSDTSGGADTQYF. The CDR3 DNA follows: TGTGCCAGCAGTGACACTAGCGGGGGGGCAGATACGCAGTATTTT.

This clone appeared a few times. The chain combines TRBV2 with TRBJ2-7, with D perhaps TRBD1 (8 bases). The V gene's germline CDR1 is SNHLY and CDR2 FYNNEI. Trimming shortened V by 1 base and J by 4 bases, and 11 bases separated the two germline ends. The CDR3 sequence is 14 residues long. The CDR3 region has the DNA TGTGCCAGCAGTGAAGACAGGGGGGGGTACGAGCAGTACTTC. This gives the protein CASSEDRGGYEQYF.

This clone came up a few times. The chain recombines TRBV7-9 with TRBJ2-7, with 12 bases that match TRBD2. The CDR3 is made up of 15 amino acids. After removal of 5 bases from V and 2 bases from J, the junction contained 4 bases not matched to a gene. Germline V gene sequence: CDR1 SEHNR, CDR2 FQNEAQ (reference sequence). CDR3 protein: CASSPRTSGAYEQYF. The DNA for the CDR3 is TGTGCCAGCAGCCCACGGACTAGCGGGGCCTACGAGCAGTACTTC.

The chain carries TRBV29-1 and TRBJ2-1; TRBD1 agrees at 7 bases. From germline, CDR1 is SQVTM and CDR2 ANQGSEA. The CDR3 consists of 11 residues. V lost 8 bases and J lost 7; bases outside the gene matches: 5. CDR3 nucleotide sequence: TGCAGCACAATGACAGGGAATGAGCAGTTCTTC. Protein product: CSTMTGNEQFF.

The chain carries TRBV7-8 and TRBJ2-2; D possibly corresponds to TRBD2 (5 bases). CDR3 length: 19 amino acids. CDR1 is SGHVS, CDR2 FQNEAQ, per germline. V was pared by 2 bases and J by 1 base, with 20 bases between. CDR3 protein: CASSLTWGALVMNTGELFF. CDR3 in DNA: TGTGCCAGCAGCTTAACGTGGGGAGCATTAGTTATGAACACCGGGGAGCTGTTTTTT.

The count of this clone is one. The V gene is TRBV5-4, the J gene TRBJ2-7, with 11 nucleotides matching TRBD1. CDR1 and CDR2 (germline): SGHNT, YYREEE (reference sequence). The CDR3 contains 15 residues. Trimming removed 3 bases from V and 3 bases from J; junction bases left unmatched: 5. CDR3 nucleotides: TGTGCCAGCAGCTCCCGGGACAGGGGGGACTACGAGCAGTACTTC. This sequence encodes CASSSRDRGDYEQYF. Full variable domain (missing parts from reference TRBV5-4 and TRBJ2-7): ETGVTQSPTHLIKTRGQQVTLRCSSQSGHNTVSWYQQALGQGPQFIFQYYREEENGRGNFPPRFSGLQFPNYSSELNVNALELDDSALYLCASSSRDRGDYEQYFGPGTRLTVT.

V and J are TRBV9 and TRBJ1-2; D call uncertain. CDR3 length: 12 residues. The V gene lost 4 bases and the J gene lost 3 bases, with 7 bases spanning the gap. Germline-derived CDR1 and CDR2 are SGDLS and YYNGEE. DNA of the CDR3: TGTGCCAGCAGCCCGAGGGACTATGGCTACACCTTC. Its translation: CASSPRDYGYTF.

The V call is TRBV9, the J call TRBJ1-3; D not resolved. V was shortened by 3 bases and J by 0 bases, with 10 bases between the two germline ends. The CDR3 has 15 residues. Germline V lookup: CDR1 SGDLS, CDR2 YYNGEE. CDR3 nucleotides: TGTGCCAGCAGCGCCTCCGGGAACTCTGGAAACACCATATATTTT. It translates to CASSASGNSGNTIYF.

The rearrangement joins TRBV7-2 to TRBJ2-3; D might be TRBD2 (5 bases). Germline CDR1 reads SGHTA; CDR2 reads FQGNSA. V was clipped by 5 bases and J by 10 bases, with 13 bases between them. This CDR3 spans 12 amino acids. The CDR3 loop is CASSTAGPPQYF. CDR3 DNA: TGTGCCAGCAGCACTGCGGGCCCTCCGCAGTATTTT.

About this clone itself: Other DNA sequences in the sample encode the same CDR3. The V gene is TRBV29-1, the J gene TRBJ1-1; no reliable D call. Germline loops: CDR1 SQVTM, CDR2 ANQGSEA. Trimming stripped 4 bases from V and 1 base from J, with 7 bases between. The CDR3 is 12 amino acids. The CDR3 nucleotides read TGCAGCGTTGCCGGGTCGAACACTGAAGCTTTCTTT. Translation: CSVAGSNTEAFF.

This clone showed up just a few times. V gene TRBV9 combines with J gene TRBJ2-7, with 8 nucleotides matching TRBD2. Germline trimming cut 4 bases from V and 5 bases from J; bases unmatched to any gene: 8. Germline CDR1 SGDLS, CDR2 YYNGEE. This CDR3 has 14 residues. The CDR3 is CASSFSGVRDEQYF. CDR3 bases: TGTGCCAGCAGCTTTAGCGGGGTGCGGGACGAGCAGTACTTC.

Only a few counts were recorded for this clone. The gene calls are TRBV6-5 and TRBJ2-1; the match to TRBD2 covers 10 bases. V dropped 2 bases and J dropped 7; count of bases not matched to a gene: 8. The germline gives CDR1 MNHEY, CDR2 SVGAGI. This CDR3 is 16 amino acids long. CDR3 sequence: CASSYTPSGGRNEQFF. The CDR3, as DNA: TGTGCCAGCAGTTACACCCCTAGCGGGGGCAGGAATGAGCAGTTCTTC.

The rearrangement links TRBV25-1 to TRBJ2-7, with 8 bases fitting TRBD2. This CDR3 has 14 amino acids. V dropped 7 bases and J dropped 4; count of bases not matched to a gene: 9. CDR1 MGHDK and CDR2 SYGVNS come from the germline V gene. The CDR3 DNA sequence: TGTGCCAGCAACCCTTCGGCGGGGGGTTACGAGCAGTACTTC. This encodes CASNPSAGGYEQYF.

This clone was seen more than once but under ten times. V gene TRBV5-1 combines with J gene TRBJ1-5; D unclear. The CDR3 is made up of 13 amino acids. V was trimmed by 1 base and J by 4 bases, leaving 6 bases between them. Germline V lookup: CDR1 SGHRS, CDR2 YFSETQ. The CDR3 DNA reads TGCGCCAGCAGCTTGAATACTAATCAGCCCCAGCATTTT. The encoded protein is CASSLNTNQPQHF.

The gene calls are TRBV7-9 and TRBJ1-2; 8 nucleotides align to TRBD1. The junction had 7 bases not matched to a gene; V was cut back by 5 bases and J by 5 bases. This CDR3 has 14 amino acids. The germline V gene encodes CDR1 SEHNR and CDR2 FQNEAQ (reference sequence). The CDR3 DNA reads as TGTGCCAGCAGCCGAACAGGGGGAGGGTATGGCTACACCTTC. Encoded protein: CASSRTGGGYGYTF.

This rearrangement joins TRBV23-1 to TRBJ2-7; D is possibly TRBD2 (5 bases). TRBV23-1 is placed among ORFs of uncertain function. The CDR3 covers 13 residues. V was shortened by 0 bases and J by 2 bases, with 5 bases between the two germline ends. The CDR3 loop is CASSQSRAYEQYF. In DNA form, the CDR3 reads TGCGCCAGCAGTCAATCGAGGGCCTACGAGCAGTACTTC.

About this clone itself: The same CDR3 can be traced to other DNA sequences in this sample. The rearrangement uses TRBV30 and TRBJ1-6; 10 nucleotides match TRBD1. The V gene's germline CDR1 is GTSNPN and CDR2 SVGIG (reference sequence). V dropped 3 bases and J dropped 10; count of bases not matched to a gene: 9. The CDR3 contains 15 residues. CDR3 residues: CAWSVRTGGWSPLHF. The CDR3, as DNA: TGTGCCTGGAGCGTACGGACAGGGGGATGGTCACCCCTCCACTTT.

This clone turned up a few times. V is TRBV4-1 and J is TRBJ1-6; D not certain. CDR3 length: 15 residues. Trimming removed 1 base from V and 10 bases from J, with 14 bases in between. Germline assignment: CDR1 MGHRA and CDR2 YSYEKL. The CDR3 region is CASSQAWPVNSPLHF. CDR3 nucleotides: TGCGCCAGCAGCCAAGCGTGGCCAGTGAACTCACCCCTCCACTTT.

The chain has TRBV6-5 and TRBJ1-4; D gene unclear. From germline, CDR1 is MNHEY and CDR2 SVGAGI. V was pared by 4 bases and J by 0 bases, with 3 bases between. The CDR3 contains 13 residues. Here the CDR3 DNA reads TGTGCCAGCAGTTTCACAACTAATGAAAAACTGTTTTTT. This translates into CASSFTTNEKLFF.

The V call is TRBV6-5, the J call TRBJ1-3; no definite D call. In germline, CDR1 is MNHEY, CDR2 SVGAGI. Trimming removed 2 bases from V and 8 bases from J, with 13 bases in between. The CDR3 spans 14 residues. The chain's CDR3 is CASSYTLRADTIYF. CDR3 DNA: TGTGCCAGCAGTTACACGCTGAGGGCGGACACCATATATTTT.

This clone was seen more than once but under ten times. The DNA of the CDR3 is TGTGCCAGCAGCATTCTAGCGGGGGGCCAAGAGACCCAGTACTTC. The encoded protein is CASSILAGGQETQYF. V and J are TRBV5-8 and TRBJ2-5, with 11 bases that match TRBD2. The CDR3 spans 15 residues. V dropped 4 bases and J dropped 1; count of bases not matched to a gene: 3. Per germline, CDR1 SGHTS and CDR2 YDEGEE. The full variable domain, its missing parts supplied by reference TRBV5-8 and TRBJ2-5, is EAGVTQSPTHLIKTRGQQATLRCSPISGHTSVYWYQQALGLGLQFLLWYDEGEERNRGNFPPRFSGRQFPNYSSELNVNALELEDSALYLCASSILAGGQETQYFGPGTRLLVL.

V and J are TRBV4-1 and TRBJ1-4; 7 bases are shared with TRBD1. Germline V gene lookup returns CDR1 MGHRA and CDR2 YSYEKL. CDR3 length equals 15 residues. The trim removed 4 bases at V and 8 bases at J, leaving 10 bases unmatched. This chain's CDR3 is CASSPATGSQEKLFF. In DNA, the CDR3 is TGCGCCAGCAGCCCAGCGACAGGGTCTCAGGAAAAACTGTTTTTT.

This clone appeared a few times. The CDR3 DNA follows: TGCGCCAGCAGCCACCGGGAGATCCATTACGAGCAGTACTTC. This encodes CASSHREIHYEQYF. The rearrangement joins TRBV4-1 to TRBJ2-7; D is possibly TRBD2 (6 bases). The CDR3 length is 14 residues. Between the trimmed V and J ends, which lost 3 bases and 4 bases, there was a span of 13 bases. The germline CDR1 and CDR2 sequences are MGHRA and YSYEKL.

CDR3 residues: CASGGQSYEQYF. In DNA form, the CDR3 reads TGTGCCAGTGGGGGACAGTCCTACGAGCAGTACTTC. The V and J genes are TRBV19 and TRBJ2-7; TRBD1 matches at 7 bases. Trimming cost V 8 bases and J 1 base; bases outside gene matches: 2. The length of the CDR3 is 12 residues. Germline CDR1 reads LNHDA; CDR2 reads SQIVND (reference sequence).

The rearrangement joins TRBV7-3 to TRBJ2-1; D is possibly TRBD1 (5 bases). The CDR3 runs to 12 residues. Between the trimmed V and J ends, which lost 5 bases and 8 bases, there was a span of 10 bases. CDR1 and CDR2 from the germline V gene are SGHTA and FQGTGA. The CDR3: CASSLGADEQFF. For the CDR3, the DNA is TGTGCCAGCAGCCTTGGGGCGGATGAGCAGTTCTTC.

The chain is built from TRBV7-6 and TRBJ1-1; 9 bases agree with TRBD1. With V trimmed by 1 base and J by 5 bases, 11 bases remained unmatched. The germline V gene has CDR1 SGHVS and CDR2 FNYEAQ. This CDR3 has 17 amino acids. CDR3 loop: CASSLEGTGGFGTEAFF. The CDR3, as DNA: TGTGCCAGCAGCTTAGAGGGAACAGGGGGCTTTGGGACTGAAGCTTTCTTT. The whole variable domain, filled in from reference TRBV7-6 and TRBJ1-1, reads GAGVSQSPRYKVTKRGQDVALRCDPISGHVSLYWYRQALGQGPEFLTYFNYEAQQDKSGLPNDRFSAERPEGSISTLTIQRTEQRDSAMYRCASSLEGTGGFGTEAFFGQGTRLTVV.

The V gene is TRBV5-6, the J gene TRBJ1-2, with 8 bases aligning to TRBD1. The CDR3 sequence is 14 residues long. Germline V CDR1 and CDR2: SGHDT, YYEEEE. The J segment lost 4 bases and the V segment lost 1 base, leaving 3 bases of the junction unmatched. CDR3 DNA: TGTGCCAGCAGCTTGCAGGGGGCTAGCTATGGCTACACCTTC. It specifies CASSLQGASYGYTF.

This rearrangement joins TRBV13 to TRBJ2-6, with 10 bases lining up with TRBD1. CDR1 PRHDT and CDR2 FYEKMQ come from the germline V gene (reference sequence). J gave up 4 bases and V 5 bases, and 8 bases lay outside the gene matches. The CDR3 extends over 17 amino acids. The CDR3 sequence: CASSTTGGVAGANVLTF. Written as DNA, the CDR3 is TGTGCCAGCAGCACGACAGGGGGCGTAGCGGGGGCCAACGTCCTGACTTTC. The full variable domain, in which reference TRBV13 and TRBJ2-6 provide the parts outside the CDR3, is AAGVIQSPRHLIKEKRETATLKCYPIPRHDTVYWYQQGPGQDPQFLISFYEKMQSDKGSIPDRFSAQQFSDYHSELNMSSLELGDSALYFCASSTTGGVAGANVLTFGAGSRLTVL.